These 22 T cell receptor beta chains came from one sample sequenced in a study of neurological immune-mediated disorders. TCRdb passed the 5' RACE reads through MiXCR, listing each CDR3 protein once. The sample shows 35,000 to 55,000 distinct CDR3 sequences, about 6% of them seen only once. Material: CD4+ T cells from blood. The receptors were sampled from a woman aged 40 to 50 in good health.

The sample holds many counts of this clonotype. The chain links TRBV2 to TRBJ2-7; D is perhaps TRBD2 (6 bases). V was trimmed by 11 bases and J by 3 bases, leaving 14 bases between them. This CDR3 has 12 amino acids. Germline lookup yields CDR1 SNHLY and CDR2 FYNNEI. Written as DNA, the CDR3 is TGTGCCTCATCGGGACTCGGCTACGAGCAGTACTTC. Protein sequence: CASSGLGYEQYF.

This clonotype was seen repeatedly, ten times or more. The CDR3 nucleotides read TGTGCCAGCAGCCGTCAGCCCGGGACTAGGAAGTACAATGAGCAGTTCTTC. Translated: CASSRQPGTRKYNEQFF. The chain joins TRBV7-2 to TRBJ2-1; 8 bases align to TRBD2. With V trimmed by 5 bases and J by 4 bases, 13 bases remained unmatched. Germline CDR1 is SGHTA and CDR2 is FQGNSA. The CDR3 has 17 residues.

This clonotype was found a few times. V gene TRBV10-3 combines with J gene TRBJ2-2, with no clear D. The CDR3 runs to 14 residues. Germline V lookup: CDR1 ENHRY, CDR2 SYGVKD. Between the trimmed V and J ends, which lost 11 bases and 0 bases, there was a span of 13 bases. In DNA form, the CDR3 reads TGTGCCCTGTCTTTGGGCCCGAACACCGGGGAGCTGTTTTTT. Protein sequence: CALSLGPNTGELFF.

This clonotype was recorded at least ten times. The chain links TRBV28 to TRBJ2-5; no clear D gene. V lost 3 bases and J 5 bases, leaving 7 bases between the germline ends. Germline V gives CDR1 MDHEN, CDR2 SYDVKM. This CDR3 contains 12 residues. This CDR3 reads CASSLSRETQYF. DNA of the CDR3: TGTGCCAGCAGTTTGAGTCGGGAGACCCAGTACTTC.

This clonotype was recorded many times. CDR3 bases: TGTGCCAGCAGTTCAGGGACAGCCTATGGCTACACCTTC. Translation: CASSSGTAYGYTF. The chain recombines TRBV12-3 or TRBV12-4 with TRBJ1-2; 7 bases are shared with TRBD1. This CDR3 is 13 amino acids long. Unmatched junction bases numbered 3, after V lost 4 bases and J lost 4 bases.

This clonotype was recorded many times. This chain joins TRBV24-1 and TRBJ2-1; D is uncertain. V dropped 3 bases and J dropped 2 bases, with 1 base sitting between them. The CDR3 spans 12 residues. The germline V gene has CDR1 KGHDR and CDR2 SFDVKD. DNA of the CDR3: TGTGCCACCAGTGATCCCTACAATGAGCAGTTCTTC. Translated: CATSDPYNEQFF.

In this sample, this clonotype turned up many times. The rearrangement joins TRBV5-1 to TRBJ2-7; possibly TRBD2 for D (6 bases). Germline V CDR1 and CDR2: SGHRS, YFSETQ. The CDR3 is made up of 13 amino acids. V was shortened by 4 bases and J by 6 bases, with 14 bases between the two germline ends. The CDR3 loop is CASSPEGFSEQYF. In DNA, the CDR3 is TGCGCCAGCAGCCCGGAGGGTTTTTCCGAGCAGTACTTC.

This clonotype was recorded at least ten times. The chain links TRBV20-1 to TRBJ2-7; 9 nucleotides line up with TRBD1. V lost 0 bases, J lost 3 bases, and 12 bases stayed unmatched. Germline lookup yields CDR1 DFQATT and CDR2 SNEGSKA (reference sequence). The CDR3 contains 17 residues. This chain's CDR3 is CSARDGTGQSRFYEQYF. DNA for the CDR3: TGCAGTGCTAGAGATGGGACAGGGCAGTCCCGTTTCTACGAGCAGTACTTC.

This clonotype was seen many times. The rearrangement uses TRBV28 and TRBJ2-7, with TRBD2 as a possible D gene (6 bases). The V gene's germline CDR1 is MDHEN and CDR2 SYDVKM. The CDR3 spans 15 residues. Trimming shortened V by 5 bases and J by 5 bases, and 19 bases separated the two germline ends. The CDR3 is CASSPPARRAHEQYF. CDR3 DNA sequence: TGTGCCAGCAGTCCCCCAGCGCGGAGGGCCCACGAGCAGTACTTC.

Many counts were recorded for this clonotype. This chain's CDR3 is CSGRSGGSLREQFF. The DNA for the CDR3 is TGCAGCGGACGAAGCGGGGGGTCCTTACGGGAGCAGTTCTTC. This chain uses TRBV20-1 with TRBJ2-1; 9 nucleotides align to TRBD2. This CDR3 is built from 14 residues. The germline V gene encodes CDR1 DFQATT and CDR2 SNEGSKA (reference sequence).

Ten or more counts support this clonotype. V usage is TRBV20-1 and J usage is TRBJ1-6; D may be TRBD1 (6 bases). Trimming shortened V by 6 bases and J by 6 bases, and 12 bases separated the two germline ends. This CDR3 spans 13 amino acids. The germline V gene has CDR1 DFQATT and CDR2 SNEGSKA (reference sequence). CDR3 bases: TGCAGTGCGTGGACAGTCCGTAATTCACCCCTCCACTTT. Its protein product is CSAWTVRNSPLHF.

This clonotype was picked up many times. The V and J genes are TRBV7-2 and TRBJ2-7; 9 bases map to TRBD1. The CDR3 has 14 residues. The germline V gene has CDR1 SGHTA and CDR2 FQGNSA. V shed 4 bases, J shed 7 bases, and the junction held 8 bases outside the gene matches. This chain's CDR3 is CASSSDRGSREQYF. The CDR3 nucleotides are TGTGCCAGCAGCTCTGACAGGGGGTCAAGGGAGCAGTACTTC. Full variable domain (remainder filled in from reference TRBV7-2 and TRBJ2-7): GAGVSQSPSNKVTEKGKDVELRCDPISGHTALYWYRQSLGQGLEFLIYFQGNSAPDKSGLPSDRFSAERTGGSVSTLTIQRTQQEDSAVYLCASSSDRGSREQYFGPGTRLTVT.

This clonotype appeared many times. The chain combines TRBV20-1 with TRBJ2-1, with 10 bases aligning to TRBD2. J was trimmed by 7 bases and V by 6 bases; bases with no gene match: 15. The germline gives CDR1 DFQATT, CDR2 SNEGSKA (reference sequence). CDR3 size: 16 residues. Here the CDR3 reads CSAKSRSLAGYNEQFF. The CDR3 DNA follows: TGCAGTGCAAAGTCCCGGTCACTAGCGGGATATAATGAGCAGTTCTTC.

This clonotype was picked up many times. The chain links TRBV20-1 to TRBJ2-1, with 9 bases fitting TRBD1. CDR3 length: 13 amino acids. From germline, CDR1 is DFQATT and CDR2 SNEGSKA (reference sequence). As DNA, the CDR3 is TGCAGAGCCGGACAGGGGAACTACAATGAGCAGTTCTTC. Translation gives CRAGQGNYNEQFF.

In this sample, this clonotype turned up many times. The chain employs TRBV4-1 and TRBJ1-1, with TRBD1 as a possible D gene (5 bases). Trimming cost V 1 base and J 3 bases, with 12 bases left between them. From germline, CDR1 is MGHRA and CDR2 YSYEKL. The CDR3 covers 15 residues. The CDR3 region is CASSQVGGKDTEAFF. CDR3 DNA: TGCGCCAGCAGCCAAGTTGGGGGGAAGGACACTGAAGCTTTCTTT.

This clonotype was found many times. The gene calls are TRBV30 and TRBJ2-7, with a possible D match to TRBD1 (5 bases). The CDR3 is made up of 13 amino acids. Germline V gene data show CDR1 as GTSNPN and CDR2 as SVGIG (reference sequence). Trimming cost V 4 bases and J 3 bases, with 13 bases left between them. The CDR3 nucleotides are TGTGCCTGGACTAGGCAGGGTATCTACGAGCAGTACTTC. Translating gives CAWTRQGIYEQYF.

V is TRBV25-1 and J is TRBJ1-3, with D uncertain. V gave up 3 bases and J gave up 3 bases, with 6 bases separating them. CDR1 is MGHDK, CDR2 SYGVNS, per germline. This CDR3 has 13 amino acids. CDR3 bases: TGTGCCAGCAGTGATCTCATTGGAAACACCATATATTTT. Its translation: CASSDLIGNTIYF.

This clonotype was observed many times. This rearrangement joins TRBV20-1 to TRBJ2-7; possibly TRBD2 for D (5 bases). This CDR3 comprises 14 residues. The germline V gene encodes CDR1 DFQATT and CDR2 SNEGSKA (reference sequence). Trimming stripped 1 base from V and 7 bases from J, with 17 bases between. The CDR3 loop is CSARAGLLPLEQYF. CDR3 nucleotides: TGCAGTGCTAGAGCTGGACTCCTCCCCTTGGAGCAGTACTTC.

This clonotype was observed at least ten times. The chain is built from TRBV7-2 and TRBJ2-3; 13 bases fit TRBD2. CDR3 length: 16 residues. Per germline, CDR1 SGHTA and CDR2 FQGNSA. The V and J ends lost 6 bases and 3 bases, in that order; junction bases with no gene match: 6. For the CDR3, the DNA is TGTGCCAGCAGGAGACTAGCGGGAGGTCGGACAGATACGCAGTATTTT. It specifies CASRRLAGGRTDTQYF.

This sequence joins TRBV7-2 and TRBJ2-7; 9 nucleotides match TRBD2. Germline V gene lookup returns CDR1 SGHTA and CDR2 FQGNSA. The ends lost 3 bases at V and 2 bases at J; junction bases unmatched: 5. This CDR3 has 15 residues. The DNA for the CDR3 is TGTGCCAGCAGCTTTCGGTCTAGCGGGGCCTACGAGCAGTACTTC. This codes for CASSFRSSGAYEQYF.

This clonotype was counted ten times or more. The chain recombines TRBV12-3 or TRBV12-4 with TRBJ1-4; 10 bases map to TRBD1. This CDR3 is built from 14 residues. V lost 4 bases, J lost 7 bases, and 3 bases stayed unmatched. Written as DNA, the CDR3 is TGTGCCAGCAGTTCTTGGACAGGGGGTGAAAAACTGTTTTTT. As protein: CASSSWTGGEKLFF.

This clonotype has at least ten counts. This chain links TRBV20-1 with TRBJ2-5; 8 bases map to TRBD2. Trimming cost V 2 bases and J 1 base; bases outside gene matches: 3. Germline V gives CDR1 DFQATT, CDR2 SNEGSKA (reference sequence). This CDR3 contains 14 residues. Written as DNA, the CDR3 is TGCAGTGCTAGACCACTAGCGGTCCAAGAGACCCAGTACTTC. Its protein is CSARPLAVQETQYF.